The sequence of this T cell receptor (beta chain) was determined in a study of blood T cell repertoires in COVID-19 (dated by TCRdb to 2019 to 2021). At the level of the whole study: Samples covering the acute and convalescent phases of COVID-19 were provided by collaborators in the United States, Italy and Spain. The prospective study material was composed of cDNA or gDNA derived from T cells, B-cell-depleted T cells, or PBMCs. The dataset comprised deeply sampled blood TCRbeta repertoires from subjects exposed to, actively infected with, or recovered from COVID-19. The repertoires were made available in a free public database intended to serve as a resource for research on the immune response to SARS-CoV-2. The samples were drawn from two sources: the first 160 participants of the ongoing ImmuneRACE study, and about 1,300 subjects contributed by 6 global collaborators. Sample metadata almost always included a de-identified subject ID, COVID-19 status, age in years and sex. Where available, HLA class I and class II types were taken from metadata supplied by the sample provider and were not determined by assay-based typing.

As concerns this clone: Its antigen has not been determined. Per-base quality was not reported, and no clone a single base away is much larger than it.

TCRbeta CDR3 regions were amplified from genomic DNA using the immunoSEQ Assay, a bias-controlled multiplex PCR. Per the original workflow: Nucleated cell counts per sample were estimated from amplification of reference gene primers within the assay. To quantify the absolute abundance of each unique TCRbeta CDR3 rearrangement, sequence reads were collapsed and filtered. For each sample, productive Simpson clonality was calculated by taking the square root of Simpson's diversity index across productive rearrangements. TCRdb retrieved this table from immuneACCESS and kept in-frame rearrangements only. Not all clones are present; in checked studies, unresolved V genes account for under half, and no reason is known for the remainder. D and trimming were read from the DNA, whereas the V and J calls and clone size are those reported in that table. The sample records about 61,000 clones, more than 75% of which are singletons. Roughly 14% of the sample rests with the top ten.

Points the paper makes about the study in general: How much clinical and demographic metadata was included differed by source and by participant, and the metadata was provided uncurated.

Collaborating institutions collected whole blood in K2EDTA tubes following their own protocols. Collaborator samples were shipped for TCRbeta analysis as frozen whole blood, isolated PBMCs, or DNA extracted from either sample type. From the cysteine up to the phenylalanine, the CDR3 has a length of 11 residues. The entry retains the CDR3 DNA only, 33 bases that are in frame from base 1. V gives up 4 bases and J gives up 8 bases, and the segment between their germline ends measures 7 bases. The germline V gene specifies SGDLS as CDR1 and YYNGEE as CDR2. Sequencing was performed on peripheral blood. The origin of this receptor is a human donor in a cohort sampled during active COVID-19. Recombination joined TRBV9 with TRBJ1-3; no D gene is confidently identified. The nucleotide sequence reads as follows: TGTGCCAGCAGCCTCTCTGACACCATATATTTT. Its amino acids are CASSLSDTIYF.